The clone carrying this T cell receptor beta chain showed up just once. Its specificity is not known. The CDR3 contains 14 residues. V was clipped by 5 bases and J by 2 bases, with 12 bases between them. Germline loops: CDR1 PRHDT, CDR2 FYEKMQ (reference sequence). This sample was taken from a study of regulatory dendritic cells for organ transplantation. Study-wide results and caveats: Among resting subsets, memory CD8+ cells contained the most alloreactive clonotypes. Memory CD8+ clonal expansion seemed more limited with regulatory than mature dendritic cells.

TCRdb's copy holds only in-frame clones and misses some; the assay was immunoSEQ multiplex PCR. In the table there are about 4,200 clones, 60% of which are singletons. CFSE-labeled sorted T cells met regulatory or mature dendritic cells for 5 days. This receptor was taken from a human donor in good health. The chain couples TRBV13 to TRBJ2-5; tentatively, D is TRBD2 (6 bases). Sequences were obtained from memory CD8+ T cells from blood cultured with regulatory dendritic cells. Subset of the sample: CD45RO+ memory T cells. CDR3 region: CASSRRGGQETQYF. CDR3 sequence (DNA): TGTGCCAGCAGCCGGCGTGGGGGGCAAGAGACCCAGTACTTC.